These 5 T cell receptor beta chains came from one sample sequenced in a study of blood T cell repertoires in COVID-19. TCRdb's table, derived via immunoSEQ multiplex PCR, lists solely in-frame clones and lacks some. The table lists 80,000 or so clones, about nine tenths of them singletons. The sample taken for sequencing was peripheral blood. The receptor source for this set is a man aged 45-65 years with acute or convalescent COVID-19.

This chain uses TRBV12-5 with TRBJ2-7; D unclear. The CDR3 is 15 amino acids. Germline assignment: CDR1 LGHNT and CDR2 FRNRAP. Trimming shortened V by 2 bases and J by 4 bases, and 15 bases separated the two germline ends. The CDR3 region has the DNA TGTGCTAGTGGTTTGCCCCTAGTGGTTCCTTACGAGCAGTACGTC. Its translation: CASGLPLVVPYEQYV.

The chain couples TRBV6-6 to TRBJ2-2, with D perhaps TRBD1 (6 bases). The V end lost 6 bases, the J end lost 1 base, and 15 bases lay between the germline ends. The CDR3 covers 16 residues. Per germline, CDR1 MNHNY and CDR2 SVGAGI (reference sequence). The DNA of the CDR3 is TGTGCCAGCAGCCAACCTCAGGGGATGAACACCGGGGAGCTGTTTTTT. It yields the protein CASSQPQGMNTGELFF.

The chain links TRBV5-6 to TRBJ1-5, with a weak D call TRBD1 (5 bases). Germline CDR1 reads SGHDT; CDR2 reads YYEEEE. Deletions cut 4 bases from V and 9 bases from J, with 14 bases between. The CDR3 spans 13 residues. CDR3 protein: CASSREGTGPQHF. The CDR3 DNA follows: TGTGCCAGCAGCAGGGAAGGTACAGGGCCCCAGCATTTT.

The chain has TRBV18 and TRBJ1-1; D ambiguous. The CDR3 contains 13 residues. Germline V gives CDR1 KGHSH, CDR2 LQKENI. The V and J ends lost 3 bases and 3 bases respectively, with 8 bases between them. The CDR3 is CASSPLGDTEAFF. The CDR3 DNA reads TGTGCCAGCTCACCGTTAGGAGACACTGAAGCTTTCTTT.

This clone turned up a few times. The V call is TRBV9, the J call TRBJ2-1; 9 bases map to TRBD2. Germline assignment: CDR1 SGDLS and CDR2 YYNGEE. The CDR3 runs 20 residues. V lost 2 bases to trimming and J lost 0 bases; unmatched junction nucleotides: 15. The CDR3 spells CASSVGQTSGRRSSYNEQFF. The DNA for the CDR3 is TGTGCCAGCAGCGTCGGACAGACTAGCGGAAGAAGAAGCTCCTACAATGAGCAGTTCTTC.